Given below is one TCR beta chain in context. As yet, its antigen is unknown. Time point reported: cycle 4 day 1 (C4D1), after less than 7 weeks of nivolumab. All patients relapsed after autologous stem cell transplantation, and brentuximab vedotin exposure varied. By magnetic negative selection, CD8+ T cells were isolated from the thawed PBMCs. Reported best responses ranged across complete response, partial response or progressive disease. The data stem from a study of PD-1 blockade in classical Hodgkin lymphoma. General study results and limits: Possible causes of repertoire differences, disease activity or prior therapy, remain undefined. Healthy donors reportedly exceeded newly diagnosed patients in baseline TCR diversity.

Method: immunoSEQ multiplex PCR; TCRdb's copy keeps in-frame clones and lacks some. The sample has some 14,000 clones; about nine tenths are singletons. Sequences were derived from CD8+ T cells from blood, sampled before the fourth cycle of nivolumab. This TCR was sampled from a human donor with classical Hodgkin lymphoma.

CDR3 protein: CASSSRDNQPQHF. The CDR3 nucleotides read TGTGCCAGCAGTAGCAGGGATAACCAGCCCCAGCATTTT. The chain is built from TRBV6-5 and TRBJ1-5; TRBD1 might be the D (5 bases). The CDR3 runs 13 residues. Per the germline V gene, CDR1 is MNHEY and CDR2 is SVGAGI. Trimming removed 5 bases from V and 7 bases from J, with 12 bases in between.